This T cell receptor beta chain was found in a study of PD-L1 blockade in urothelial cancer. Study-level background: Blood was tested 3 weeks (second dose) and 6 weeks into treatment. Counts from blood samples showed a median of 141,255 T cells.

Sample time point: peripheral blood 6 weeks after treatment start. Patients' urothelial carcinoma was locally advanced or metastatic. Trimming took 7 bases from V and 7 from J; bases not matched to a gene: 4. The CDR3 loop spans 14 amino acids. Germline V gene data show CDR1 as MDHEN and CDR2 as SYDVKM. Study results and caveats: Patients who had durable benefit saw their tumor-associated blood clones expand more at 3 weeks.

Some clones are missing from TCRdb's copy, which holds only in-frame ones; the method was immunoSEQ multiplex PCR. The sample gives roughly 45,000 clones, roughly four fifths of which show up once; under 15% is in the top ten. Remarks on this clone: Antigen specificity is unknown.

The sequence was obtained from a man in his sixties with urothelial cancer. Sequencing used PBMCs, obtained around atezolizumab (anti-PD-L1) treatment. The chain has TRBV28 and TRBJ1-6, with 10 nucleotides matching TRBD1. The CDR3 loop reads CASNPGQGNSPLHF. CDR3 DNA: TGTGCCAGCAATCCGGGACAGGGGAATTCACCCCTCCACTTT.